The clone carrying this T cell receptor beta chain showed up just once. Its specificity is unknown. This entry comes from a study of blood T cells in healthy people across ages. Together with a sample-barcoded 5' primer, a J-beta primer mix was included in a second PCR lasting roughly 6 to 12 cycles. Carrying 12 random nucleotides, a template-switch adaptor labeled each individual cDNA molecule. All samples yielded 2.5 million or more CDR3-containing paired-end reads. Using its own MiXCR run on the 5' RACE reads, TCRdb lists one record per CDR3 protein. The sample records about 970,000 distinct CDR3 sequences, around 54% being singletons. Study-level findings and limits: Without sorted subsets, naive and antigen-experienced compartments could not be conclusively compared. While age rose, TCR beta diversity per million T cells dropped in a roughly linear way.

The sequenced material came from blood. This receptor was taken from an older woman in good health.

The CDR3 loop is CASSLRGRLYEQYF. The CDR3 DNA reads as TGTGCCAGCAGTTTACGGGGACGCCTCTACGAGCAGTACTTC. The chain is built from TRBV27 and TRBJ2-7; D possibly matches TRBD1 or TRBD2 (5 bases each). Trimming took off 2 bases at V and 3 bases at J, with 11 bases between the two ends. There are 14 residues in the CDR3. Germline V lookup: CDR1 MNHEY, CDR2 SMNVEV (reference sequence).